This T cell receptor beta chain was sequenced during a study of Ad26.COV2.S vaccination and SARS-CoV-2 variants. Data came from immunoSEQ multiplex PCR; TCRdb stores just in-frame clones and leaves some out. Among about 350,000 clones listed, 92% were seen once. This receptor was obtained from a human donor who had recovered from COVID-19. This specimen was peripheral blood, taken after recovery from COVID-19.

As DNA, the CDR3 is TGTGCCAGCAGTGGGCAGCAGATACAAGAGACCCAGTACTTC. It translates to CASSGQQIQETQYF. The rearrangement links TRBV5-4 to TRBJ2-5, with D hard to call. Trimming shortened V by 5 bases and J by 2 bases, and 13 bases separated the two germline ends. The CDR3 has 14 residues. Germline V lookup: CDR1 SGHNT, CDR2 YYREEE (reference sequence).